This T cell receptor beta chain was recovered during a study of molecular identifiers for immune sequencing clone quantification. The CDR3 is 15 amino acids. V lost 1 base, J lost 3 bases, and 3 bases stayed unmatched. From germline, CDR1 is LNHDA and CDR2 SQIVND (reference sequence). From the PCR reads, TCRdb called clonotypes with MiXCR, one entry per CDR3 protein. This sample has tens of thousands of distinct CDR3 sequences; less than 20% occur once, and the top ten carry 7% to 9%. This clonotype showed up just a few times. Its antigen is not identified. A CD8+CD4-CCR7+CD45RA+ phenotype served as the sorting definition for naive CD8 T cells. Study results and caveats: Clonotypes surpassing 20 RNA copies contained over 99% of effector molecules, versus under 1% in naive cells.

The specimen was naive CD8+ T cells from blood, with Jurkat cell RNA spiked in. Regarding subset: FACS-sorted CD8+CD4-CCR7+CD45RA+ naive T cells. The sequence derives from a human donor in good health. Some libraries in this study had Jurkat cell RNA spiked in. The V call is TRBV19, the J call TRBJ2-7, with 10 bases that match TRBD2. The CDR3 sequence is CASSIGGLAVYEQYF. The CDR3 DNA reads TGTGCCAGTAGTATAGGCGGACTAGCGGTCTACGAGCAGTACTTC.